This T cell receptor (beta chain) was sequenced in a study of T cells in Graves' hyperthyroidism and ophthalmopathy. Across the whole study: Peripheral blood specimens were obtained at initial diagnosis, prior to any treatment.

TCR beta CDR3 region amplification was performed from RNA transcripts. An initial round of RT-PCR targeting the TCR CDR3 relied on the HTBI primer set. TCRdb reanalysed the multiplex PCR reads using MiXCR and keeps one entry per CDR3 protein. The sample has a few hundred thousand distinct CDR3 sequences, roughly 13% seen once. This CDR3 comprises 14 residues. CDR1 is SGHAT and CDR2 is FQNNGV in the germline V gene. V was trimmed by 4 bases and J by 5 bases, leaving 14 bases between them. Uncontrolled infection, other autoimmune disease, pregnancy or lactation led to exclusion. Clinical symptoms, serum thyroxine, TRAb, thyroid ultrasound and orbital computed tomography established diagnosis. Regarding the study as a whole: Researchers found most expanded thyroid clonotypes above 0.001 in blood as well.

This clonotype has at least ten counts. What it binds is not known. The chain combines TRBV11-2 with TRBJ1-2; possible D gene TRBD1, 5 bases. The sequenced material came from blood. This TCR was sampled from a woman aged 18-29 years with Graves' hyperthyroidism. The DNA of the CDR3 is TGTGCCAGCAGCTCTTGGCTGGCAGGGTATGGCTACACCTTC. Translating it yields CASSSWLAGYGYTF.